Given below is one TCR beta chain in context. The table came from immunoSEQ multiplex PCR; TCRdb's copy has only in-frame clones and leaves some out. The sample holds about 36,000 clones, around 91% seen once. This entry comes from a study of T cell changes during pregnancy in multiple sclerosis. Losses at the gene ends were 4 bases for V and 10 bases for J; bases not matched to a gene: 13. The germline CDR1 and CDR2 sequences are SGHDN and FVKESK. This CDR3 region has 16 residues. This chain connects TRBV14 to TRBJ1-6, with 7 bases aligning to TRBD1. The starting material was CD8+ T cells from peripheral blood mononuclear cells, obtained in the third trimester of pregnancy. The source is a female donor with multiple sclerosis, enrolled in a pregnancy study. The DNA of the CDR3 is TGTGCCAGCAGCCCAGATGGCGACAGGGTTAACTCACCCCTCCACTTT. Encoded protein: CASSPDGDRVNSPLHF. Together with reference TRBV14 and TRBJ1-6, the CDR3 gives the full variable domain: EAGVTQFPSHSVIEKGQTVTLRCDPISGHDNLYWYRRVMGKEIKFLLHFVKESKQDESGMPNNRFLAERTGGTYSTLKVQPAELEDSGVYFCASSPDGDRVNSPLHFGNGTRLTVT.